This is a list of T cell receptor beta chains from one sample in a study of blood T cell repertoires in COVID-19. Sequencing was performed with immunoSEQ multiplex PCR; in TCRdb, only in-frame clones are kept and a portion is missing. This table has 200,000 to 250,000 clones, nearly 90% appearing once. Sequences were obtained from PBMCs or T cells enriched from blood (not recorded which). The receptors here all came from a man aged 25 to 45 who had recovered from COVID-19. The CDR3 runs from the conserved cysteine through the conserved F or W. Each record gives: V gene, D gene, clone size, CDR3 length, J gene, CDR3 DNA, CDR3 protein. D genes are given only for firm matches. A clone size is listed for some rows: how often the clone was seen (once, few, many), or a class if it is expanded.

>TRBV3-1/TRBV3-2|-|-|13|TRBJ1-1
TGTGCCAGCAGCGCTCGAGTCGGGGCTGAAGCTTTCTTT
CASSARVGAEAFF
>TRBV5-4|-|-|13|TRBJ2-3
TGTGCCAGCAGCTTGCAGGGCACAGATACGCAGTATTTT
CASSLQGTDTQYF
>TRBV7-2|-|once|13|TRBJ2-5
TGTGCCAGCAGCTCGAGTAATGAAGAGACCCAGTACTTC
CASSSSNEETQYF
>TRBV5-4|-|-|14|TRBJ2-5
TGTGCCAGCAGCCCGGTCCTCCGAGAAGAGACCCAGTACTTC
CASSPVLREETQYF
>TRBV7-9|-|-|14|TRBJ2-1
TGTGCCAGCAGCTTAGCGGGTAGGGGGGGCGAGCAGTTCTTC
CASSLAGRGGEQFF
>TRBV2|TRBD2|once|14|TRBJ2-1
TGTGCCAGCCTACTAGCGGGAGGGCGTAATGAGCAGTTCTTC
CASLLAGGRNEQFF
>TRBV7-3|-|-|11|TRBJ2-1
TGTGCCAGCAGCTTATTCTATGAGCAGTTCTTC
CASSLFYEQFF
>TRBV30|-|-|13|TRBJ1-1
TGTGCCTGGAGTAGGGAGGGTTACACTGAAGCTTTCTTT
CAWSREGYTEAFF
>TRBV18|-|-|14|TRBJ2-3
TGTGCCAGCTCACCAACGGGGTTTGAAGATACGCAGTATTTT
CASSPTGFEDTQYF
>TRBV5-1|-|few|14|TRBJ2-2
TGCGCCAGCAGCTTGGTGGGGGCTTCCGGGGAGCTGTTTTTT
CASSLVGASGELFF
>TRBV15|TRBD1|-|15|TRBJ1-1
TGTGCCACCAGCAGGGGGACAGGGATGAACACTGAAGCTTTCTTT
CATSRGTGMNTEAFF
>TRBV5-8|-|-|15|TRBJ1-4
TGTGCCAGCAGCCTTCAAGGACATCACAATGAAAAACTGTTTTTT
CASSLQGHHNEKLFF
>TRBV5-1|TRBD1|few|14|TRBJ1-1
TGCGCCAGCAGGGTGACAGGGCCGAACACTGAAGCTTTCTTT
CASRVTGPNTEAFF
>TRBV19|TRBD1|-|15|TRBJ2-7
TGTGCCAGTAGTATTACGGGACAGGGCTTCTACGAGCAGTACTTC
CASSITGQGFYEQYF
>TRBV6-4|TRBD2|-|16|TRBJ2-1
TGTGCCAGTCGGGGACTAGCGGGAGATTTTAAGAATGAGCAGTTCTTC
CASRGLAGDFKNEQFF
>TRBV2|-|-|14|TRBJ1-2
TGTGCCAGCGAGAGACAGGCAAGTTACTATGGCTACACCTTC
CASERQASYYGYTF
>TRBV24-1|-|-|17|TRBJ2-2
TGTGCCACCAGTGATTTGGGAACAGGGACCCCCACCGGGGAGCTGTTTTTT
CATSDLGTGTPTGELFF
>TRBV9|-|-|13|TRBJ1-1
TGTGCCAGCAGCGTAGATGGGGGGGCTGAAGCTTTCTTT
CASSVDGGAEAFF
>TRBV27|TRBD1|-|14|TRBJ1-2
TGTGCCAGCAGCACGACAGGGGGGAAGTATGGCTACACCTTC
CASSTTGGKYGYTF
>TRBV28|-|once|18|TRBJ1-5
TGTGCCAGCAGTTTATTCTCGCGATTTACAGGGAGGGGTCAGCCCCAGCATTTT
CASSLFSRFTGRGQPQHF
>TRBV6-5|-|-|14|TRBJ1-2
TGTGCCAGCACCGAAGGGGGGGGTAACTATGGCTACACCTTC
CASTEGGGNYGYTF
>TRBV5-1|TRBD1|-|16|TRBJ1-4
TGCGCCAGCAGCTCGGACAGGACAGGTCTGGGTGAAAAACTGTTTTTT
CASSSDRTGLGEKLFF
>TRBV10-3|-|-|14|TRBJ1-5
TGTGCCATCAGTCCACAGGGATCTAATCAGCCCCAGCATTTT
CAISPQGSNQPQHF
>TRBV19|TRBD1|-|15|TRBJ1-5
TGTGCCAGTAGTAGGGGACAGGGTGACAATCAGCCCCAGCATTTT
CASSRGQGDNQPQHF